What follows is one T cell receptor beta chain and its context. Its antigen remains unknown. Produced via immunoSEQ multiplex PCR; TCRdb's table is partial and in-frame only. The repertoire holds more than 140,000 clones, around nine tenths seen once, with 5% in the top ten. The V end was cut by 4 bases, the J end by 5 bases, with 12 bases between. CDR1 is SGHNT, CDR2 YENEEA, per germline. The length of the CDR3 is 13 residues. The data were obtained in a study of T cell responses to AZD1222 COVID-19 vaccine. Study-wide background: Investigators merged groups given second doses at roughly 4 or roughly 12 weeks.

Study results and caveats: In all cases, repertoires were sampled only after the peak T cell response. Two AZD1222 administrations were followed by greater Spike-specific TCR breadth and depth.

V gene TRBV11-3 combines with J gene TRBJ2-7, with D maybe TRBD2 (6 bases). The specimen was peripheral blood, collected on day 0 of AZD1222 vaccination. The sequence came from an adult in good health. CDR3 sequence reads: CASSSPPGDEQYF. The CDR3, as DNA: TGTGCCAGCAGCTCCCCTCCGGGGGACGAGCAGTACTTC.